Included here is one T cell receptor (beta chain) sequence, with context. Antigen: not known. The data belong to a study of T-cell memory formation after mild COVID-19. About the study: The two donors had largely donor-specific TCR clusters.

5'RACE primed from the constant segment yielded TCR alpha and TCR beta cDNA libraries bearing sample barcodes and UMIs. TCRdb used MiXCR to reprocess the 5' RACE reads, holding one entry per CDR3 protein. The data show 500,000 to 600,000 distinct CDR3 sequences, more than 15% seen once. Study results and limitations: Clones that contracted clustered mainly in CM and EM if CD4+ and in EMRA if CD8+.

The length of the CDR3 is 14 residues. Germline loops: CDR1 KGHSH, CDR2 LQKENI. V was pared by 1 base and J by 6 bases, with 10 bases between. Input material: PBMCs or a T cell subset sorted from them (not recorded which). The chain joins TRBV18 to TRBJ2-4; D remains unclear. The sequence derives from an adult woman who had mild COVID-19 (a few samples of this study predate the infection). Cell type and time point are not known. For the CDR3, the DNA is TGTGCCAGCTCACCACTCCCCAGAGGAAACATTCAGTACTTC. Translated, it gives CASSPLPRGNIQYF.